The 23 T cell receptor beta chains given below trace back to one sample, sequenced in a study of blood T cell repertoires in COVID-19. The table came from immunoSEQ multiplex PCR; TCRdb's copy has only in-frame clones and leaves some out. Of about 100,000 clones in the sample, over 60% were seen once. Sequenced input: peripheral blood. The source of these receptors is a man between 65 and 80 years old with acute or convalescent COVID-19.

The genes are TRBV27 and TRBJ1-4; 8 positions agree with TRBD1. The CDR3 runs to 15 residues. Germline assignment: CDR1 MNHEY and CDR2 SMNVEV (reference sequence). The ends lost 1 base at V and 6 bases at J; junction bases unmatched: 4. CDR3 in DNA: TGTGCCAGCAGTTTATTTCAGGGGGCAGATGAAAAACTGTTTTTT. Translated: CASSLFQGADEKLFF.

The chain couples TRBV6-5 to TRBJ1-1; TRBD1 is a possible D gene (6 bases). The CDR3 length is 15 residues. V dropped 0 bases and J dropped 3 bases, with 11 bases sitting between them. The germline gives CDR1 MNHEY, CDR2 SVGAGI. The CDR3 loop is CASSYSPDSYTEAFF. The CDR3 nucleotides read TGTGCCAGCAGTTACTCCCCGGACAGCTACACTGAAGCTTTCTTT.

In DNA form, the CDR3 reads TGCGCCAGCACCCTAGGAGCGGGGGGCTACAATGAGCAGTTCTTC. Its protein product is CASTLGAGGYNEQFF. The chain combines TRBV5-1 with TRBJ2-1, with 9 bases that match TRBD2. The CDR3 covers 15 residues. Germline CDR1 reads SGHRS; CDR2 reads YFSETQ. After removal of 6 bases from V and 3 bases from J, the junction contained 7 bases not matched to a gene.

This clone has a single count. This sequence joins TRBV19 and TRBJ2-5; D uncertain. CDR1 and CDR2 from the germline V gene are LNHDA and SQIVND (reference sequence). Trimming pared 3 bases from V and 0 bases from J, leaving 2 bases between. This CDR3 region has 12 residues. Here the CDR3 reads CASSINQETQYF. As DNA, the CDR3 is TGTGCCAGTAGTATCAACCAAGAGACCCAGTACTTC.

CDR3 DNA sequence: TGTGCCAGCAGGGGGGGACTGCCCAATTCACCCCTCCACTTT. This encodes CASRGGLPNSPLHF. The chain joins TRBV6-5 to TRBJ1-6; TRBD1 is a possible D gene (5 bases). Germline V gene sequence: CDR1 MNHEY, CDR2 SVGAGI. The CDR3 length is 14 residues. V lost 6 bases and J lost 7, with 13 bases in between.

This clone has only a few counts. CDR3 nucleotide sequence: TGTGCCAGCAGTTACTCATTCGGAGGGGTGGGCACTGAAGCTTTCTTT. It is translated as CASSYSFGGVGTEAFF. The chain employs TRBV6-2 or TRBV6-3 and TRBJ1-1; D is perhaps TRBD1 (5 bases). CDR1 and CDR2 (germline): MNHEY, SVGEGT. The CDR3 is 16 amino acids. V lost 0 bases, J lost 4 bases, and 15 bases lay in between.

This clone was observed a handful of times. The chain links TRBV19 to TRBJ2-2; D call uncertain. The length of the CDR3 is 14 residues. Trimming took off 3 bases at V and 3 bases at J, with 8 bases between the two ends. The V gene's germline CDR1 is LNHDA and CDR2 SQIVND (reference sequence). The CDR3 DNA follows: TGTGCCAGTAGTATGGGCAGACACACCGGGGAGCTGTTTTTT. Its protein is CASSMGRHTGELFF.

The chain employs TRBV11-2 and TRBJ1-4; TRBD1 agrees at 10 bases. Germline V gene sequence: CDR1 SGHAT, CDR2 FQNNGV. J gave up 6 bases and V 5 bases, and 6 bases lay outside the gene matches. The CDR3 runs to 15 residues. This CDR3 reads CASSTLTGGYEKLFF. Here the CDR3 DNA reads TGTGCCAGCAGCACCCTGACAGGGGGCTATGAAAAACTGTTTTTT.

This clone was recorded a few times. The chain carries TRBV6-6 and TRBJ1-4; 7 bases map to TRBD1. CDR3 size: 16 residues. With 0 bases clipped from V and 7 bases from J, the junction kept 8 bases outside the gene matches. Germline V lookup: CDR1 MNHNY, CDR2 SVGAGI (reference sequence). The CDR3: CASSYSTGRGTEKLFF. The CDR3 DNA reads TGTGCCAGCAGTTACTCGACCGGCAGGGGGACTGAAAAACTGTTTTTT.

This sequence joins TRBV18 and TRBJ2-2, with 7 nucleotides matching TRBD1. This CDR3 has 15 amino acids. In germline, CDR1 is KGHSH, CDR2 LQKENI. V shed 4 bases, J shed 2 bases, and the junction held 4 bases outside the gene matches. Here the CDR3 reads CASSLRQGNTGELFF. DNA of the CDR3: TGTGCCAGCTCACTCAGACAGGGAAACACCGGGGAGCTGTTTTTT.

The rearrangement uses TRBV29-1 and TRBJ1-1, with 7 bases fitting TRBD1. V shed 5 bases and J 6 bases; nucleotides not matched to a gene: 6. From germline, CDR1 is SQVTM and CDR2 ANQGSEA. The length of the CDR3 is 12 residues. The CDR3 reads CSVQQGRAEAFF. The CDR3 DNA reads as TGCAGCGTTCAACAGGGGCGCGCTGAAGCTTTCTTT. Full variable domain (outside the CDR3, taken from reference TRBV29-1 and TRBJ1-1): SAVISQKPSRDICQRGTSLTIQCQVDSQVTMMFWYRQQPGQSLTLIATANQGSEATYESGFVIDKFPISRPNLTFSTLTVSNMSPEDSSIYLCSVQQGRAEAFFGQGTRLTVV.

The rearrangement uses TRBV19 and TRBJ2-2, with TRBD1 matching over 8 bases. V dropped 4 bases and J dropped 7; count of bases not matched to a gene: 5. There are 14 residues in the CDR3. The germline CDR1 and CDR2 sequences are LNHDA and SQIVND (reference sequence). Written as DNA, the CDR3 is TGTGCCAGTAGTACGGGACAGGTGTACGGGGAGCTGTTTTTT. Protein product: CASSTGQVYGELFF.

The genes are TRBV11-2 and TRBJ2-7, with 11 positions matching TRBD1. CDR1 and CDR2 from the germline V gene are SGHAT and FQNNGV. Trimming took 5 bases from V and 4 from J; bases not matched to a gene: 4. This CDR3 is built from 14 residues. CDR3 sequence (DNA): TGTGCCAGCAGCCTTGGACAGGGGGCTTACGAGCAGTACTTC. Protein product: CASSLGQGAYEQYF.

The table lists this clone with a count of one. This chain connects TRBV11-2 to TRBJ2-1; 7 nucleotides align to TRBD2. The CDR3 length is 16 residues. V shed 1 base and J 3 bases; nucleotides not matched to a gene: 6. Looked up from germline, CDR1 is SGHAT and CDR2 is FQNNGV. The CDR3 nucleotides are TGTGCCAGCAGCTTAGGTGGCGGGGGAGGCTACAATGAGCAGTTCTTC. It specifies CASSLGGGGGYNEQFF.

The chain uses TRBV19 and TRBJ2-1, with a weak D call TRBD1 (6 bases). The V gene's germline CDR1 is LNHDA and CDR2 SQIVND (reference sequence). This CDR3 has 14 residues. This chain's CDR3 is CAISPNRAGDEQFF. CDR3 in DNA: TGTGCTATTAGCCCCAACAGGGCAGGGGATGAGCAGTTCTTC.

This chain links TRBV5-1 with TRBJ1-1, with D unclear. Between the trimmed V and J ends, which lost 2 bases and 1 base, there was a span of 6 bases. This CDR3 has 13 amino acids. Germline-derived CDR1 and CDR2 are SGHRS and YFSETQ. CDR3 in amino acids: CASSFDWNTEAFF. The CDR3 coding sequence is TGCGCCAGCAGCTTTGACTGGAACACTGAAGCTTTCTTT.

V usage is TRBV7-8 and J usage is TRBJ1-2, with 11 bases identical to TRBD1. The germline gives CDR1 SGHVS, CDR2 FQNEAQ. There are 14 residues in the CDR3. The V and J ends lost 3 bases and 5 bases, in that order; junction bases with no gene match: 2. The CDR3: CASSLGDRGYGYTF. In DNA, the CDR3 is TGTGCCAGCAGCTTGGGGGACAGGGGGTATGGCTACACCTTC.

This clone was seen more than once but under ten times. The rearrangement links TRBV3-1 (or the pseudogene TRBV3-2) to TRBJ1-5; 8 bases align to TRBD1. The CDR3 covers 15 residues. Germline lookup yields CDR1 LGHDT and CDR2 YNNKEL (reference sequence). The trim removed 1 base at V and 4 bases at J, leaving 3 bases unmatched. This CDR3 is CASSQAGQGNQPQHF. The DNA of the CDR3 is TGTGCCAGCAGCCAAGCCGGACAGGGTAATCAGCCCCAGCATTTT.

The CDR3 protein is CASTPRGTANTGELFF. The CDR3 bases are TGTGCCAGCACCCCGCGGGGGACGGCGAACACCGGGGAGCTGTTTTTT. This sequence joins TRBV7-8 and TRBJ2-2, with TRBD2 matching over 7 bases. CDR1 and CDR2 from the germline V gene are SGHVS and FQNEAQ. The V segment lost 7 bases and the J segment 0 bases; nucleotides outside the gene matches: 8. This CDR3 contains 16 residues.

This sequence joins TRBV7-6 and TRBJ1-1; 7 nucleotides agree with TRBD1. CDR1 and CDR2 (germline): SGHVS, FNYEAQ. Trimming cost V 2 bases and J 5 bases; bases outside gene matches: 5. The CDR3 covers 14 residues. The CDR3 loop reads CASSLRGGRTEAFF. The DNA for the CDR3 is TGTGCCAGCAGCTTACGAGGGGGCAGGACTGAAGCTTTCTTT. Using reference TRBV7-6 and TRBJ1-1 for the parts outside the CDR3, the full variable domain is GAGVSQSPRYKVTKRGQDVALRCDPISGHVSLYWYRQALGQGPEFLTYFNYEAQQDKSGLPNDRFSAERPEGSISTLTIQRTEQRDSAMYRCASSLRGGRTEAFFGQGTRLTVV.

The chain links TRBV11-2 to TRBJ2-7; TRBD2 agrees at 8 bases. Germline CDR1 is SGHAT and CDR2 is FQNNGV. The CDR3 spans 14 residues. V was clipped by 2 bases and J by 2 bases; unmatched bases: 2. CDR3 sequence (DNA): TGTGCCAGCAGCTTAAGCGGGGGAACCTACGAGCAGTACTTC. This encodes CASSLSGGTYEQYF. Looking up the rest from reference TRBV11-2 and TRBJ2-7 gives the full variable domain: EAGVAQSPRYKIIEKRQSVAFWCNPISGHATLYWYQQILGQGPKLLIQFQNNGVVDDSQLPKDRFSAERLKGVDSTLKIQPAKLEDSAVYLCASSLSGGTYEQYFGPGTRLTVT.

V gene TRBV10-3 combines with J gene TRBJ2-2; TRBD1 matches at 7 bases. J was trimmed by 1 base and V by 7 bases; bases with no gene match: 3. Looked up from germline, CDR1 is ENHRY and CDR2 is SYGVKD. The CDR3 sequence is 14 residues long. The CDR3 is CAIKQGVNTGELFF. CDR3 nucleotides: TGTGCCATCAAGCAGGGGGTGAACACCGGGGAGCTGTTTTTT.

The rearrangement links TRBV3-1 (or the pseudogene TRBV3-2) to TRBJ1-3, with D hard to call. Trimming pared 0 bases from V and 0 bases from J, leaving 9 bases between. Germline CDR1 reads LGHDT; CDR2 reads YNNKEL (reference sequence). The CDR3 covers 16 residues. Written as DNA, the CDR3 is TGTGCCAGCAGCCAAGATGTCTCAGGCTCTGGAAACACCATATATTTT. This gives the protein CASSQDVSGSGNTIYF.